This entry lists 20 T cell receptor delta chains sequenced from one sample in a study of human gamma delta and Vdelta1 T cells. TCRdb re-analyzed the PCR reads via CATT. This table holds under 7,000 delta-chain clones, about a tenth found once. Sequenced input: naive CD27+ Vdelta1 gamma-delta T cells from blood. The origin of the receptors is a human donor in good health.

With respect to this clone: A far larger clone is off by one base, so a read error is likely. The chain is built from TRDV1 and TRDJ1; 10 bases map to TRDD3. With V trimmed by 0 bases and J by 9 bases, 28 bases remained unmatched. Germline V lookup: CDR1 TSWWSYY, CDR2 QGS. The CDR3 sequence is 22 residues long. CDR3: CALGELRASPRRGGIRRPQLIF. The CDR3 DNA is TGTGCTCTTGGGGAACTTCGAGCGTCTCCCCGGAGGGGGGGGATACGCCGTCCCCAACTCATCTTT.

This clone has just a few counts. Just one base apart from a much larger clone, this may be a read error. V and J are TRDV1 and TRDJ1, with 10 bases matching TRDD3. The CDR3 loop spans 23 amino acids. Germline CDR1 is TSWWSYY and CDR2 is QGS. The CDR3 loop is CALGEWFLRGTGGSLTGGRWLTF. For the CDR3, the DNA is TGTGCTCTTGGGGAATGGTTCCTCCGGGGGACTGGGGGATCCCTTACCGGAGGTCGTTGGCTCACCTTT.

Remarks on this clone: This likely reflects a read error, since a far larger clone is one base away. Other DNA sequences in this sample translate to the same CDR3. V is TRDV1 and J is TRDJ1; 9 bases are a match to TRDD2. The ends lost 2 bases at V and 2 bases at J; junction bases unmatched: 27. This CDR3 spans 23 amino acids. Germline V gene sequence: CDR1 TSWWSYY, CDR2 QGS. The CDR3 spells CALGEMQKPSYFSGGYKTDKLIF. The CDR3 DNA is TGTGCTCTTGGGGAAATGCAAAAACCTTCCTACTTTTCTGGGGGGTACAAAACCGATAAACTCATCTTT.

The chain combines TRDV2 with TRDJ1, with D maybe TRDD3 (5 bases). The CDR3 has 15 residues. The germline gives CDR1 GEAIGNYY, CDR2 EKD. V gave up 6 bases and J gave up 0 bases, with 16 bases separating them. Here the CDR3 DNA reads TGTGCCTGTCTGTCCCGACGGGGGTACACCGATAAACTCATCTTT. Residues: CACLSRRGYTDKLIF.

A note on this clone: A far larger clone lies a single base away; this is likely a read error. The chain joins TRDV1 to TRDJ1, with a weak D call TRDD3 (10 bases). The length of the CDR3 is 19 residues. Trimming took off 4 bases at V and 4 bases at J, with 28 bases between the two ends. Per germline, CDR1 TSWWSYY and CDR2 QGS. In nucleotides, the CDR3 is TGTGCTCTTGGGGGCCTTCCTACACGTACTGGGGGATTAGACGATAAACTCATCTTT. Encoded protein: CALGGLPTRTGGLDDKLIF.

This clone is medium-sized in the sample. At the DNA level, this CDR3 is encoded by other sequences in the same sample as well. The chain joins TRDV1 to TRDJ1; 12 positions match TRDD3. V trimming: 4 bases; J trimming: 7 bases; junction bases outside the gene matches: 19. This CDR3 is built from 19 residues. Germline CDR1 TSWWSYY, CDR2 QGS. This chain's CDR3 is CALGATLSRTGGYKGKLIF. The CDR3 coding sequence is TGTGCTCTTGGGGCTACCCTGTCCCGTACTGGGGGATACAAAGGTAAACTCATCTTT.

Comments on this clone: Other DNA sequences of this sample code for an identical CDR3. The chain links TRDV1 to TRDJ1, with a tentative D call TRDD3 (8 bases). The CDR3 has 25 residues. V dropped 0 bases and J dropped 0 bases, with 38 bases sitting between them. Germline CDR1 is TSWWSYY and CDR2 is QGS. The CDR3 nucleotides read TGTGCTCTTGGGGAACTTCTTCCTAGGGTATCTTATACTGGGGGCAGTAAAAGGTACACCGATAAACTCATCTTT. This sequence encodes CALGELLPRVSYTGGSKRYTDKLIF.

Turning to this clone: This clone may be a read error of a much larger clone one base away. J is TRDJ1 and V is TRDV1; 10 bases fit TRDD3. CDR3 length: 23 amino acids. Germline CDR1 is TSWWSYY and CDR2 is QGS. The V and J ends lost 2 bases and 5 bases, in that order; junction bases with no gene match: 29. Written as DNA, the CDR3 is TGTGCTCTTGGGGAAAGGTCTAGGCCTTCCTTTCGTACTGGGGGATCCGGGGTAGATAAACTCATCTTT. This codes for CALGERSRPSFRTGGSGVDKLIF.

By its share, this clone is medium-sized (0.01 to 0.1%). Other nucleotide sequences in the sample specify the same CDR3. The chain uses TRDV1 and TRDJ1, with D perhaps matching TRDD2 or TRDD3 (7 bases each). CDR1 is TSWWSYY and CDR2 is QGS in the germline V gene. V shed 4 bases and J shed 0 bases, with 48 bases lying between them. The CDR3 consists of 27 residues. DNA for the CDR3: TGTGCTCTTGGGGCGGCGCGAGAAGGTCTTTCCTACGAAAAGGGTGGGGGACATCGACTCTACACCGATAAACTCATCTTT. Residues: CALGAAREGLSYEKGGGHRLYTDKLIF.

Only a few counts were recorded for this clone. This could be a read error, since a much larger clone is one nucleotide away. Other DNA sequences in this specimen translate into the identical CDR3. V is TRDV1 and J is TRDJ1; 8 bases are a match to TRDD3. Germline lookup yields CDR1 TSWWSYY and CDR2 QGS. CDR3 length equals 20 residues. Trimming removed 0 bases from V and 2 bases from J; junction bases left unmatched: 17. CDR3 region: CALGELARLRQGIRTDKLIF. The CDR3 DNA follows: TGTGCTCTTGGGGAACTCGCACGATTAAGACAAGGGATACGGACCGATAAACTCATCTTT.

On this clone: Other DNA variants within this sample encode the same CDR3. The rearrangement uses TRDV1 and TRDJ1; 7 bases are a match to TRDD3. Per germline, CDR1 TSWWSYY and CDR2 QGS. V shed 8 bases and J 2 bases; nucleotides not matched to a gene: 20. The CDR3 is made up of 18 amino acids. The CDR3: CALSPALRLGGHTDKLIF. DNA for the CDR3: TGTGCTCTTTCTCCGGCCCTACGACTTGGGGGACATACCGATAAACTCATCTTT.

The table lists this clone with a few counts. TCRdb's protein for this DNA is that of a much larger clone and differs from the translation at residue 5, likely a read error; the protein shown is the DNA translation. This chain connects TRDV1 to TRDJ1; 9 nucleotides align to TRDD3. The J segment lost 0 bases and the V segment lost 0 bases, leaving 11 bases of the junction unmatched. CDR1 is TSWWSYY, CDR2 QGS, per germline. The CDR3 runs 19 residues. The CDR3 spells CALGELRYWGKGYTDKLIF. The CDR3 region has the DNA TGTGCTCTTGGGGAACTTCGGTACTGGGGGAAAGGGTACACCGATAAACTCATCTTT.

In its sample, this clone is medium-sized. V gene TRDV1 combines with J gene TRDJ1; TRDD3 might be the D (5 bases). Trimming shortened V by 5 bases and J by 5 bases, and 27 bases separated the two germline ends. CDR1 and CDR2 (germline): TSWWSYY, QGS. This CDR3 is built from 18 residues. CDR3 sequence: CALGPPFMGSGWRDKLIF. In DNA, the CDR3 is TGTGCTCTTGGGCCCCCCTTTATGGGTTCTGGGTGGAGAGATAAACTCATCTTT.

The sample holds a few counts of this clone. An end of the junction differs from the germline gene, which may be a read error. The chain couples TRDV1 to TRDJ1; perhaps TRDD2 as D (7 bases). From germline, CDR1 is TSWWSYY and CDR2 QGS. The CDR3 loop spans 20 amino acids. CDR3 in DNA: TGTGCTCTTGGGGCCCTTCCTCCCCTGAGGGGATCAAAGGGGACCGACAAACTCATCTTT. Encoded protein: CALGALPPLRGSKGTDKLIF.

In regard to this clone: Other DNA sequences of this sample code for an identical CDR3. V usage is TRDV1 and J usage is TRDJ1; 10 bases map to TRDD3. From germline, CDR1 is TSWWSYY and CDR2 QGS. The J segment lost 0 bases and the V segment lost 0 bases, leaving 22 bases of the junction unmatched. This CDR3 is 23 amino acids long. The CDR3 sequence: CALGELILRLGDGVNKYTDKLIF. DNA for the CDR3: TGTGCTCTTGGGGAACTGATCCTACGACTGGGGGATGGTGTTAACAAGTACACCGATAAACTCATCTTT.

This clone was seen more than once but under ten times. The likely explanation is a read error, given a far larger clone one base away. This rearrangement joins TRDV1 to TRDJ1, with D tentatively TRDD3 (5 bases). The length of the CDR3 is 18 residues. Looked up from germline, CDR1 is TSWWSYY and CDR2 is QGS. V was shortened by 7 bases and J by 5 bases, with 29 bases between the two germline ends. The CDR3 bases are TGTGCTCTTGAGCTGGGCAAGAGCGGCTCCCTGATAAAGGATAAACTCATCTTT. Its protein is CALELGKSGSLIKDKLIF.

As to this clone: This likely stems from a read error, as it lies one base from a far larger clone. V is TRDV1 and J is TRDJ1, with TRDD3 identical over 11 bases. Germline V gives CDR1 TSWWSYY, CDR2 QGS. The length of the CDR3 is 21 residues. Losses at the gene ends were 3 bases for V and 3 bases for J; bases not matched to a gene: 21. The CDR3 here is CALGDHQVLSGGYSLADKLIF. CDR3 DNA sequence: TGTGCTCTTGGGGATCACCAGGTCCTGTCTGGGGGATACTCTTTAGCCGATAAACTCATCTTT.

Remarks on this clone: The protein given by TCRdb reflects a much larger clone and differs at residue 7 from this DNA's translation, likely from a read error; the protein shown is the DNA's translation. This chain joins TRDV1 and TRDJ1, with D possibly TRDD3 on 6 matching bases. Trimming shortened V by 5 bases and J by 2 bases, and 21 bases separated the two germline ends. Germline V gene sequence: CDR1 TSWWSYY, CDR2 QGS. The length of the CDR3 is 17 residues. CDR3 region: CALGPPQRYAGTDKLIF. The CDR3 nucleotides are TGTGCTCTTGGGCCGCCCCAGCGATACGCTGGAACCGATAAACTCATCTTT.

Details on this clone: The protein given by TCRdb reflects a much larger clone and differs at residue 11 from this DNA's translation, likely from a read error; the protein shown is the DNA's translation. V and J are TRDV2 and TRDJ1, with 10 nucleotides matching TRDD3. The CDR3 spans 14 residues. The germline gives CDR1 GEAIGNYY, CDR2 EKD. V shed 5 bases and J 10 bases; nucleotides not matched to a gene: 12. The CDR3 spells CACASTGGSIRLIF. The CDR3 nucleotides are TGTGCCTGTGCCAGTACTGGGGGATCGATCCGACTCATCTTT.

With regard to this clone: This sequence may be a read error, since a much larger clone differs from it by one base. Other DNA sequences in the sample encode the same CDR3. The gene calls are TRDV1 and TRDJ1; TRDD3 aligns across 7 bases. V dropped 3 bases and J dropped 0; count of bases not matched to a gene: 22. Germline CDR1 is TSWWSYY and CDR2 is QGS. The length of the CDR3 is 21 residues. CDR3 sequence reads: CALGEGRSRRGLGTNTDKLIF. Written as DNA, the CDR3 is TGTGCTCTTGGGGAGGGGAGATCTCGTCGAGGACTGGGGACGAACACCGATAAACTCATCTTT.